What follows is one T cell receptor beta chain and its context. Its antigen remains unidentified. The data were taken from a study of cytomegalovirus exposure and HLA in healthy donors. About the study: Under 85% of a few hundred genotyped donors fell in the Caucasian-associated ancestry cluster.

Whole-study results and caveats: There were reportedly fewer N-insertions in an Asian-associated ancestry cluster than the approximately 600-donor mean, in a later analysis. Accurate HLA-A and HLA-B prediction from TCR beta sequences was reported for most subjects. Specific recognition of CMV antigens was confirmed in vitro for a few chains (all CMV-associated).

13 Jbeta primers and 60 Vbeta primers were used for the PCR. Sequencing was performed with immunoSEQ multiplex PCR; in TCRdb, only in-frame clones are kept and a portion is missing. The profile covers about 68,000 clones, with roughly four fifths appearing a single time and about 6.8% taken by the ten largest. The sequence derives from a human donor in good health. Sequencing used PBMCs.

CDR3 coding DNA: TGTGCCAGCAGTTCCACAGCGGGGGCCGGCACAGATACGCAGTATTTT. Translating gives CASSSTAGAGTDTQYF. The chain combines TRBV28 with TRBJ2-3; 8 bases match TRBD2. The CDR3 is 16 residues long. The junction had 7 bases not matched to a gene; V was cut back by 4 bases and J by 1 base. From germline, CDR1 is MDHEN and CDR2 SYDVKM.